The source of this T cell receptor (beta chain) is a study of cytomegalovirus exposure and HLA in healthy donors (TCRdb year 2017). At the level of the whole study: According to an earlier analysis of 587 of the donors, about 179 million T cells yielded over 90 million unique TCR beta sequences and roughly 280 Gb of sequence data. To predict cytomegalovirus infection status, the study brought together high-throughput TCR immunosequencing, statistical association of individual TCRs with disease status, and machine learning. An early release that covered around 590 HLA-typed donors contained approximately 300 gigabases of sequencing data and around 80 million unique TCR sequences. Alongside the repertoire data, information on donor age, sex, ethnicity and CMV serostatus was compiled. Across around 400 genotyped donors of the cohort, an average of approximately 240,000 unique TCR beta nucleotide sequences per donor were sequenced, and around 20% of those sequences were non-productive. The study profiled the T cell repertoires of about 720 subjects by immunosequencing and related them to cytomegalovirus serostatus. A separate validation cohort of 90 to 150 different subjects was used in addition to the roughly 670-subject first cohort. Every discovery cohort repertoire had been produced on one sequencing platform. Both class I and class II loci were covered by HLA typing, at four-digit resolution. The study aimed to test whether signatures of past pathogen exposure could be identified by cataloging public T cell receptors. In the later analysis, no new phenotypic data were used to find candidate immune exposures; instead, reliance was placed on TCR beta sequences and their occurrence across donors. In a later analysis, previously published TCR beta repertoires from fewer than 750 donors were re-analyzed and high-resolution HLA genotyping was added so that TCR occurrence patterns could be studied. Several DR-DQ haplotypes were treated as single units for association and clustering because of strong linkage in the cohort. The genetic ancestry cluster associated with self-reported Caucasian donors included roughly four fifths of the roughly 380 genotyped donors. A later genetic analysis took genome-wide SNP genotypes for about 55% of the 666 donors and used that subset as a discovery cohort. The number of donors typed differed by locus, with roughly 620-630 for A, B, C, DRB1 and DQB1, around 500 for DQA1, over 600 for DPA1, and some 450 for DPB1. An earlier analysis of approximately 640 of the donors applied high-throughput TCR beta sequencing to assess whether each TCR beta V gene segment acted as functional or pseudogenic. On the study overall, not on this receptor specifically: Several of the top co-occurrence clusters appeared to be linked to parvovirus B19, influenza, CMV and Epstein-Barr virus, according to a later analysis. Compared with equally common non-associated chains, HLA-associated TCR beta chains in a later analysis were more clonally expanded and had lower generation probabilities. In vitro tests confirmed that a few of the cytomegalovirus-associated TCR beta chains recognize cytomegalovirus antigens. A total of fewer than 200 TCR beta chains were listed by the study as associated with cytomegalovirus. CMV serostatus was the only immune exposure information available for the cohort. A further reported finding was that TCR beta sequences accurately predicted the HLA-A and HLA-B alleles for most subjects in the first cohort. Because HLA typing was unavailable for some donors at each locus, only the typed subset was used in association tests. An association between a missense DCLRE1C variant and V-gene and J-gene trimming of TCR beta chains was found in a later genetic analysis and replicated in an independent cohort. This cohort had only TCR beta chains sequenced, and the lack of alpha or paired-chain data limited which features could be detected. Most CMV-associated TCR beta chains appeared to be HLA-restricted in a later analysis, and the HLA associations seemed to be driven largely by CMV exposure. The authors suggested that the approach could potentially be extended to other disease states and immunological phenotypes. Broadly in line with IMGT annotations, most TCR beta V segments showed up in productive rearrangements about 87% or about 30% of the time in an earlier analysis of several hundred of the donors. In a later analysis, some 18,000 TCR beta sequences were associated with specific HLA alleles at a false discovery rate of 0.05. In a later genetic analysis, fewer N-insertions in productive TCRs were reported among donors in an Asian-associated ancestry cluster than the roughly 640-donor mean. Most TCR sequences were seen in very few donors, while some public TCRs were found in many individuals. The presence/absence analyses assumed that sequencing depth was roughly uniform across donors, and that assumption may not be true. The sequencing pipeline was judged likely to have produced a cluster of highly shared sequence variants as a technical artifact. Some IMGT-functional V segments, including TRBV6-2 and TRBV6-3, could not be distinguished by the 87-base-pair reads and were therefore excluded. When HLA alleles, especially DR and DQ, strongly co-occurred, attributing TCR associations to individual alleles was difficult. Correlated functional status among segregating V segments might reflect linkage disequilibrium, but an unknown experimental factor could not be ruled out. Because counts were too low, some 17 rarely observed V segments, including chromosome 9 orphons, were excluded from the earlier analysis of some 540 of the donors. In a later analysis, TCR association rates were found to vary across HLA loci, with the most associated TCRs seen for DRB1 alleles and the fewest for HLA-C alleles. Cytomegalovirus status was reported to be diagnosed by the classifier with high specificity and sensitivity in both the original and validation cohorts.

V is shortened by 0 bases, J by 4 bases, and the region joining them spans 12 bases. CDR1 and CDR2 are drawn from the germline V gene: LGHNA, YSLEER. From the cysteine up to the phenylalanine, the CDR3 has a length of 15 residues. Here the CDR3 DNA is all that survives: 45 bases in frame from base 1. The cohort was made up of approximately 670 healthy bone marrow donors. Cohort members were all nominally healthy when sampled, although unrecorded immune exposures were likely present. The donor was CMV seronegative and belonged to the group of several hundred seronegative cohort members. A peripheral blood sample was provided by each donor, and peripheral blood mononuclear cells were used for TCR beta sequencing. The Qiagen DNeasy Blood Extraction Kit was used to extract genomic DNA from the blood cell samples. Libraries were built with the immunoSEQ multiplex PCR assay. For the multiplex PCR, a mixture combining 60 forward primers for TCR Vbeta segments and 13 reverse primers for TCR Jbeta segments was used. The CDR3 region of rearranged TCR beta genes was amplified from genomic DNA by a multiplex PCR assay. The Illumina HiSeq System was used to sequence the amplified TCR beta libraries as 87-base-pair reads. Under the source paper's analysis protocol: In a later analysis, tens of millions of unique TCR beta chains were counted across the roughly 610 repertoires, and approximately 11 million of these chains were shared by at least two donors. Raw reads were error-corrected and collapsed into unique sequences by a nearest-neighbor algorithm in which closely related sequences were merged to remove PCR and sequencing errors. To assign V, D and J gene segments, CDR3 sequences were aligned to IMGT reference sequences. For a sequence to be retained, at least a six-nucleotide match to both a V gene segment and a J gene segment was required. A rearrangement counted as productive if the CDR3 had no stop codons and remained in frame with V and J, and every other rearrangement counted as non-productive. CDR3 was defined by IMGT convention, running from the second conserved V-encoded cysteine to the conserved J-encoded phenylalanine. Sequences without an unambiguous match to a single V gene segment were excluded from the earlier analysis of approximately 600 of the donors. In an earlier analysis of 587 of the donors, V segments were called functional above 56.7% productive rearrangements and were called segregating when the between-donor standard deviation exceeded 5%. To diagnose cytomegalovirus status from the catalog of TCR beta chain sequences, a statistical classification framework was built. V and J gene assignment, in a later analysis, came from comparing TCR nucleotide sequences with IMGT/GENE-DB human TR gene sequences. Using the TCRdist pipeline, a later analysis assigned CDR3 sequences along with most-parsimonious VDJ recombination scenarios. In a later analysis, every TCR beta chain was defined by the combination of its CDR3 amino acid sequence and its V-gene family, and reads without a unique V-gene family were dropped. As a way to deal with suspected cross-contamination and a sequencing artifact, a later analysis dropped roughly 600 nucleotide sequences that were highly shared and had low generation probability. In a later analysis, a clonal expansion index for each public chain was calculated from normalized within-repertoire ranks of inferred template counts. In a later analysis, generation probabilities were computed using a VDJ recombination model fitted to out-of-frame rearrangements, and the results were checked against IGoR. Hypergeometric tests were used in a later analysis to score TCR-TCR, TCR-HLA and TCR-CMV co-occurrence, with a repertoire-size bias correction applied to the TCR pairs. To estimate false discovery rates, a later analysis permuted the HLA or CMV assignments 20 times. A later analysis grouped co-occurring TCRs with DBSCAN, adding TCRdist sequence similarity when clustering within HLA-allele-positive subsets. Co-occurrence clustering excluded repertoires with fewer than 30,000 or more than 120,000 public chains, plus five with anomalous nucleotide sharing. TCRdb's version of the immuneACCESS table is confined to in-frame rearrangements and falls short of the full clone set. An unresolved V gene accounts for under half of the shortfall where checked; the remainder is of unknown origin. V and J calls plus clone size are reproduced from that table; the DNA served to infer D and trimming. In this sample the table shows approximately 110,000 clones, 60% to 85% of which occur a single time. The ten most abundant clones make up around 1.3% of the sample.

Remarks on this clone: Its target antigen remains unknown. Qualities for individual bases were not recorded, and no much larger clone is one base off.

This clonotype originated in a middle-aged man in good health and CMV-seronegative. The sample taken for sequencing was PBMCs. Recombination linked TRBV4-3 to TRBJ1-2; the D gene identity is not certain. The DNA is as follows: TGCGCCAGCAGCCAAGATCGGGGTCAGAGCTATGGCTACACCTTC. This codes for CASSQDRGQSYGYTF.